This T cell receptor beta chain was observed in a study of blood T cell repertoires in COVID-19. About the research overall: Both acute and convalescent COVID-19 samples were obtained from the United States, Italy and Spain.

This table comes from immunoSEQ multiplex PCR, and its TCRdb copy is limited to in-frame clones, with some not included. The sample records tens of thousands of clones, about 82% being singletons. Germline loops: CDR1 SGHTA, CDR2 FQGNSA. The V gene lost 1 base and the J gene lost 2 bases, with 8 bases spanning the gap. The CDR3 has 14 amino acids. The chain is built from TRBV7-2 and TRBJ1-2; unclear D gene. The clonotype originates from a man aged 50-59 years with active COVID-19. The sample taken for sequencing was peripheral blood. The CDR3 loop reads CASSLEAGNYGYTF. CDR3 sequence (DNA): TGTGCCAGCAGCTTAGAGGCCGGGAACTATGGCTACACCTTC. Supplemented by reference TRBV7-2 and TRBJ1-2, the full variable domain reads GAGVSQSPSNKVTEKGKDVELRCDPISGHTALYWYRQSLGQGLEFLIYFQGNSAPDKSGLPSDRFSAERTGGSVSTLTIQRTQQEDSAVYLCASSLEAGNYGYTFGSGTRLTVV.